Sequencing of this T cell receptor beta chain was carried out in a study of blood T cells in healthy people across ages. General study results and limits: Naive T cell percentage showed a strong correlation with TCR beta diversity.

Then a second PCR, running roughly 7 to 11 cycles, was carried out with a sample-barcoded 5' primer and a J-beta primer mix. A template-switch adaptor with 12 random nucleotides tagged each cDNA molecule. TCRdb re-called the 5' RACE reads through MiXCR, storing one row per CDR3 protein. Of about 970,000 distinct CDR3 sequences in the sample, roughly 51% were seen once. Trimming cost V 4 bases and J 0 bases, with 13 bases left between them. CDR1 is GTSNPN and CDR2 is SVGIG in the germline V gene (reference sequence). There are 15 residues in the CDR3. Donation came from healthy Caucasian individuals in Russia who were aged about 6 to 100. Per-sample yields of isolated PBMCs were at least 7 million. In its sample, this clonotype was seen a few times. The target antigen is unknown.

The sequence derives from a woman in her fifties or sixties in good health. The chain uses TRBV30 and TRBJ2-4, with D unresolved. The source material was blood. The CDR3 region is CAWKRRNGAKNIQYF. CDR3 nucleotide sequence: TGTGCCTGGAAAAGAAGGAATGGAGCCAAAAACATTCAGTACTTC.